This T cell receptor (beta chain) was sequenced in a study of T cell repertoires in cytomegalovirus infection. Study as a whole: Selection of CMV epitopes for the study included recently identified HLA-C-restricted and well-studied HLA-B-restricted ones. It was the public TCR beta signatures that indicated both CMV infection and matching HLA type. Study-level findings and limits: Identification of carriers of CMV plus the relevant HLA was performed using cumulative public TCR beta family frequency. In two of eight donors, the top clonotype was HLA-C-restricted CMV-specific.

Only a few counts were recorded for this clonotype. Its antigen is unidentified. V was clipped by 3 bases and J by 4 bases, with 11 bases between them. The CDR3 has 14 residues. Germline loops: CDR1 SGHTA, CDR2 FQGNSA. TCRdb re-called the reads with MiXCR, one entry per CDR3 protein. This sample yields 600,000 to 700,000 distinct CDR3 sequences, of which roughly 33% are seen a single time; around a sixth belongs to the top ten. This receptor was obtained from a human donor in good health (CMV status not recorded). Some clones in this sample may be carry-over from other donors' samples. The V gene is TRBV7-2, the J gene TRBJ2-3; TRBD2 might be the D (6 bases). Specimen: cultured PBMCs, collected from culture after CMV antigen stimulation. CDR3 nucleotide sequence: TGTGCCAGCAGCTTCGCGGGGTCCTCAGATACGCAGTATTTT. It codes for CASSFAGSSDTQYF.